In its sample, the clone carrying this T cell receptor (beta chain) was seen a few times. The antigen is not known. Survey level was the resolution at which the v3.0 immunoSEQ assay ran. Clones were sequenced by immunoSEQ multiplex PCR, and TCRdb holds only the in-frame ones, with some missing. The sample contains approximately 26,000 clones, 85% of which appear only once. This specimen belongs to a study of long-term antiretroviral therapy in people with HIV. Study-level points and caveats: For ART adherence, viral resistance and therapy changes, no data were available. In the period from the mid-2000s to the late 2010s, blood was collected, possibly under older ART regimens. Clonal expansions arising prior to ART prevailed in the repertoire at every time point. Increased diversity was seen after ART, yet it remained lower than in transplant donor controls.

This material consisted of unsorted PBMCs, taken 2.3 years after starting antiretroviral therapy. This receptor was taken from a man in his forties with HIV.

CDR3 nucleotides: TGTGCCAGCAGTGGATGGGACAGCTACGAGCAGTACTTC. It codes for CASSGWDSYEQYF. The V call is TRBV6-1, the J call TRBJ2-7; 7 positions match TRBD1. The CDR3 length is 13 residues. The germline V gene has CDR1 MNHNS and CDR2 SASEGT. V dropped 4 bases and J dropped 3; count of bases not matched to a gene: 3.